This entry describes one T cell receptor beta chain. Its cognate antigen is unknown. Germline V lookup: CDR1 SQVTM, CDR2 ANQGSEA. CDR3 length: 14 amino acids. About 37,500 genome equivalents of blood DNA were amplified for TRB. The data belong to a study of T cell clusters in autoimmune cytopenias. Study results and caveats: TRB repertoire shifts in secondary cytopenia and chronic lymphocytic leukemia mostly reflected lymphoma, not autoimmunity. Clustering suggested that physiological T cell clusters were missing in primary autoimmune cytopenia patients. Comparing secondary cytopenia with chronic lymphocytic leukemia showed no cluster-lack signature, apparently masked by lymphoma repertoire.

Multiplex touch-down PCR amplified TRB using TRB-A and TRB-B pools in one tube. One entry per CDR3 protein, without DNA, is what TCRdb gives after re-calling the multiplex PCR reads. The table lists approximately 12,000 distinct CDR3 sequences. The receptor was derived from a human donor with an autoimmune cytopenia or autoimmune hepatitis (not recorded which). Input material: peripheral blood. This sequence joins TRBV29-1 and TRBJ1-2; TCRdb calls TRBD1, which cannot be checked without DNA. The CDR3: CSVESRQGIYGYTF.